This T cell receptor (beta chain) emerged from a study of cytomegalovirus exposure and HLA in healthy donors. PCR employed 60 Vbeta and 13 Jbeta primers. TCRdb's copy holds only in-frame clones and misses some; the assay was immunoSEQ multiplex PCR. Counted here are around 120,000 clones, roughly 69% occurring once; the ten biggest clones make up approximately 8.2%. V dropped 0 bases and J dropped 6; count of bases not matched to a gene: 5. Germline CDR1 reads LGHNA; CDR2 reads YSLEER. The CDR3 runs 15 residues. The chain is built from TRBV4-3 and TRBJ1-1; 9 bases line up with TRBD1. The sequenced material came from PBMCs. The TCR sequence derives from a woman between 40 and 55 years old in good health and CMV-seropositive. The CDR3 DNA follows: TGCGCCAGCAGCCAAGACGACAGGGGGGACGCTGAAGCTTTCTTT. The encoded protein is CASSQDDRGDAEAFF.